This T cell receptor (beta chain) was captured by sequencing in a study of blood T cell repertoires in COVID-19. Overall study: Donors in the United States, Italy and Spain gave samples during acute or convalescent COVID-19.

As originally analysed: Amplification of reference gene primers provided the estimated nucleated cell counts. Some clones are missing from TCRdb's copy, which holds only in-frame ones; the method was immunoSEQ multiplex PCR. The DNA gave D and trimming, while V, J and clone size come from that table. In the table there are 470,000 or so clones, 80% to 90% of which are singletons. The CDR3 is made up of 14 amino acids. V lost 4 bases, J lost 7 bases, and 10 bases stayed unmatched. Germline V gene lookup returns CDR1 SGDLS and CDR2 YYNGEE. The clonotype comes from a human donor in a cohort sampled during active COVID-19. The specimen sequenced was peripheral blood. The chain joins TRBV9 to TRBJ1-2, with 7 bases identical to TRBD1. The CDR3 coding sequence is TGTGCCAGCAGCCGGACAGGCGAAAGAGGTGGCTACACCTTC. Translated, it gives CASSRTGERGGYTF.